This is a list of T cell receptor beta chains from one sample in a study of lymphopenia after photon versus proton radiotherapy. Produced via immunoSEQ multiplex PCR; TCRdb's table is partial and in-frame only. The table records 15,000 to 20,000 clones, 75% to 85% of them present only once. This sample comprised peripheral blood, obtained from a patient treated with proton-based radiotherapy. The receptors stem from a man in his sixties or seventies with pancreatic cancer. CDR3s include the opening cysteine and the closing phenylalanine or tryptophan. The D gene is left open where the match is weak. Clone size is not always given. Where it is, it says once, few, many or a class for expanded clones.

TRBJ1-5 - - TRBV5-8 CASSPLRSNQPQHF TGTGCCAGCAGCCCCCTGCGAAGCAATCAGCCCCAGCATTTT
TRBJ2-4 - TRBD1 TRBV6-5 CASKEGGRNKNIQYF TGTGCCAGCAAGGAAGGGGGCAGAAACAAAAACATTCAGTACTTC
TRBJ2-5 once TRBD1 TRBV15 CATSSLQGAETQYF TGTGCCACCAGCAGCCTACAGGGGGCGGAGACCCAGTACTTC
TRBJ2-1 once - TRBV7-3 CASSLQVSSYNEQFF TGTGCCAGCAGCCTACAGGTCAGCTCCTACAATGAGCAGTTCTTC
TRBJ1-5 - - TRBV27 CASSPHLGHQPQHF TGTGCCAGCAGTCCGCACCTGGGGCATCAGCCCCAGCATTTT
TRBJ1-3 - - TRBV18 CASSPSSGGEPRNTIYF TGTGCCAGCTCACCATCTTCGGGCGGGGAACCCAGAAACACCATATATTTT
TRBJ1-6 - TRBD1 TRBV19 CASSMARGTGGDSPLHF TGTGCCAGTAGTATGGCCCGGGGGACAGGAGGCGATTCACCCCTCCACTTT
TRBJ2-3 - - TRBV11-2 CASSPLRGRDTQYF TGTGCCAGCAGCCCTTTGCGGGGGCGCGATACGCAGTATTTT
TRBJ1-1 - - TRBV5-1 CASSLTAGRRGSEAFF TGCGCCAGCAGCTTGACAGCCGGCCGACGAGGATCTGAAGCTTTCTTT
TRBJ1-6 - - TRBV27 CASSLRLSLPSSYNSPLHF TGTGCCAGCAGTTTGCGCCTTTCGCTTCCTAGCTCCTATAATTCACCCCTCCACTTT
TRBJ1-2 - TRBD1 TRBV6-5 CASSLASRGLAGYTF TGTGCCAGCAGTCTCGCCAGCAGGGGGCTTGCTGGCTACACCTTC
TRBJ1-2 - - TRBV2 CASSEARGTATSGYTF TGTGCCAGCAGTGAAGCCCGCGGGACGGCCACTAGTGGCTACACCTTC
TRBJ2-3 - TRBD1 TRBV14 CASADRVTDTQYF TGTGCCAGCGCAGACAGGGTGACAGATACGCAGTATTTT
TRBJ2-7 - TRBD1 TRBV6-1 CASRTGQSSSYEQYF TGTGCCAGCAGGACGGGACAGAGTAGCTCCTACGAGCAGTACTTC
TRBJ1-5 - - TRBV19 CASSMIGTSGPQHF TGTGCCAGTAGTATGATTGGGACCTCAGGGCCCCAGCATTTT
TRBJ2-7 once - TRBV5-6 CASSSPTQHASYEQYF TGTGCCAGCAGCTCCCCGACGCAGCACGCGAGCTACGAGCAGTACTTC
TRBJ2-3 once TRBD2 TRBV7-7 CASSLDFPAGIGDTQYF TGTGCCAGCAGCTTAGACTTTCCAGCGGGAATAGGAGATACGCAGTATTTT
TRBJ1-3 - TRBD1 TRBV19 CASTLDRTSTRDTIYF TGTGCCAGTACCCTGGACAGGACCTCTACTAGGGACACCATATATTTT
TRBJ1-5 - - TRBV7-6 CASSLGPPKFNQPQHF TGTGCCAGCAGCTTAGGACCCCCGAAATTCAATCAGCCCCAGCATTTT
TRBJ1-2 - TRBD1 TRBV23-1 CASIPGQANYGYTF TGCGCCAGCATCCCGGGACAGGCGAACTATGGCTACACCTTC